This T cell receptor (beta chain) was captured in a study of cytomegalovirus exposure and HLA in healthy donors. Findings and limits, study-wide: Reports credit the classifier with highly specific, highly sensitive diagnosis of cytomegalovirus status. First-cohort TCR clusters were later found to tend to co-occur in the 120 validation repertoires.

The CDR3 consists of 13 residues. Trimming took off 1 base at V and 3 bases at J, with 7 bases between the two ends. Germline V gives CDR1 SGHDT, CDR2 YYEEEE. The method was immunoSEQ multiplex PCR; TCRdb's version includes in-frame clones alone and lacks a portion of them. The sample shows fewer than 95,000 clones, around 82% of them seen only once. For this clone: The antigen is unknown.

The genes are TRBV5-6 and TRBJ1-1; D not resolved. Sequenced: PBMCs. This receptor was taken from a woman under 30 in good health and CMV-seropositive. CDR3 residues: CASSLREYTEAFF. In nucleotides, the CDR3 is TGTGCCAGCAGCTTGCGGGAGTACACTGAAGCTTTCTTT.